The 18 T cell receptor beta chains presented below share a single source sample, sequenced in a study of blood T cell repertoires in COVID-19. TCRdb's copy holds only in-frame clones and misses some; the assay was immunoSEQ multiplex PCR. The sample consists of under 45,000 clones, approximately 88% of them appearing once. The sample comprised peripheral blood. The receptors derive from a human donor in a cohort sampled during active COVID-19.

CDR3 DNA: TGTGCCAGCAGTCCAGGTTATGAAGCTTTCTTT. Protein sequence: CASSPGYEAFF. This chain uses TRBV6-2 or TRBV6-3 with TRBJ1-1; D remains ambiguous. The CDR3 spans 11 residues. Germline V gene data show CDR1 as MNHEY and CDR2 as SVGEGT. V lost 5 bases and J lost 7, with 8 bases in between.

Written as DNA, the CDR3 is TGTGCCAGCCCCCCCCATGCAGACCAGGCTGGGTCCTACGAGCAGTACTTC. Protein: CASPPHADQAGSYEQYF. The chain uses TRBV28 and TRBJ2-7; D not certain. Between the trimmed V and J ends, which lost 8 bases and 1 base, there was a span of 24 bases. Looked up from germline, CDR1 is MDHEN and CDR2 is SYDVKM. The CDR3 totals 17 residues.

The rearrangement uses TRBV7-2 and TRBJ1-5; a possible D gene is TRBD1 (6 bases). The V gene's germline CDR1 is SGHTA and CDR2 FQGNSA. This CDR3 is built from 14 residues. The V end lost 6 bases, the J end lost 3 bases, and 12 bases lay between the germline ends. In nucleotides, the CDR3 is TGTGCCAGCAGGCCGGACAGTTTCAATCAGCCCCAGCATTTT. This encodes CASRPDSFNQPQHF.

The chain is built from TRBV11-2 and TRBJ2-7; 7 nucleotides match TRBD2. The germline gives CDR1 SGHAT, CDR2 FQNNGV. The ends lost 5 bases at V and 6 bases at J; junction bases unmatched: 10. The CDR3 sequence is 14 residues long. DNA for the CDR3: TGTGCCAGCAGCCGAGGGAGGGAAGTGGGCGAGCAGTACTTC. This encodes CASSRGREVGEQYF.

The chain recombines TRBV6-2 or TRBV6-3 with TRBJ1-5; 7 bases are a match to TRBD1. Germline V gives CDR1 MNHEY, CDR2 SVGEGT. V was pared by 3 bases and J by 5 bases, with 4 bases of the junction left unmatched. This CDR3 has 14 amino acids. CDR3 protein: CASSYFRGDQPQHF. The CDR3, as DNA: TGTGCCAGCAGTTATTTCAGGGGGGATCAGCCCCAGCATTTT.

CDR3 sequence (DNA): TGTGCCAGCAGTTACAGGACCGGGACAGGGTCCTTTGGCCGTCCCGAGCCCCAGCATTTT. As protein: CASSYRTGTGSFGRPEPQHF. The chain carries TRBV6-2 or TRBV6-3 and TRBJ1-5, with 9 positions matching TRBD1. The length of the CDR3 is 20 residues. J lost 8 bases, V lost 2 bases, and 22 bases had no gene match. The germline gives CDR1 MNHEY, CDR2 SVGEGT.

V and J are TRBV19 and TRBJ1-5; 8 bases map to TRBD1. Trimming took 6 bases from V and 4 from J; bases not matched to a gene: 2. This CDR3 spans 13 amino acids. Germline CDR1 is LNHDA and CDR2 is SQIVND (reference sequence). CDR3 sequence (DNA): TGTGCCAGTAGAGGACAGGGTAATCAGCCCCAGCATTTT. Protein: CASRGQGNQPQHF.

This clone showed up just once. The J gene is TRBJ1-2, the V gene TRBV7-9; 7 positions agree with TRBD1. V was clipped by 5 bases and J by 4 bases; unmatched bases: 19. The germline V gene has CDR1 SEHNR and CDR2 FQNEAQ (reference sequence). The CDR3 has 18 residues. CDR3 in DNA: TGTGCCAGCAGCCGAAAGCCTCCGGGACAGTCGTCCTCCTATGGCTACACCTTC. Translated: CASSRKPPGQSSSYGYTF.

This clone was detected only once. In DNA, the CDR3 is TGTGCCAGCAGCTCGACAGGGGATGGAAACACCATATATTTT. Its translation is CASSSTGDGNTIYF. The chain has TRBV11-2 and TRBJ1-3; 8 nucleotides match TRBD1. Losses at the gene ends were 4 bases for V and 3 bases for J; bases not matched to a gene: 2. The CDR3 has 14 residues. The germline gives CDR1 SGHAT, CDR2 FQNNGV.

The genes are TRBV6-6 and TRBJ1-3; D possibly corresponds to TRBD1 (5 bases). The V gene's germline CDR1 is MNHNY and CDR2 SVGAGI (reference sequence). V dropped 5 bases and J dropped 1 base, with 9 bases sitting between them. The CDR3 has 14 residues. CDR3 sequence (DNA): TGTGCCAGCAGTCGAACAGGATCTGGAAACACCATATATTTT. Amino acid sequence: CASSRTGSGNTIYF.

The chain employs TRBV12-5 and TRBJ1-2, with no clear D. V was clipped by 6 bases and J by 5 bases, with 7 bases between them. Germline V gene sequence: CDR1 LGHNT, CDR2 FRNRAP. The length of the CDR3 is 11 residues. DNA for the CDR3: TGTGCTAGTGGATCCCTATATGGCTACACCTTC. Encoded protein: CASGSLYGYTF. Drawing the rest from reference TRBV12-5 and TRBJ1-2, the complete variable domain is DARVTQTPRHKVTEMGQEVTMRCQPILGHNTVFWYRQTMMQGLELLAYFRNRAPLDDSGMPKDRFSAEMPDATLATLKIQPSEPRDSAVYFCASGSLYGYTFGSGTRLTVV.

The chain combines TRBV6-2 or TRBV6-3 with TRBJ1-2; 8 bases are shared with TRBD1. Germline V gene sequence: CDR1 MNHEY, CDR2 SVGEGT. This CDR3 contains 14 residues. With V trimmed by 4 bases and J by 4 bases, 5 bases remained unmatched. The CDR3 region has the DNA TGTGCCAGCAGTTGGGACAGGACCACCTATGGCTACACCTTC. Its translation: CASSWDRTTYGYTF.

The genes are TRBV7-8 and TRBJ2-7; possibly TRBD2 for D (5 bases). The germline V gene has CDR1 SGHVS and CDR2 FQNEAQ. The CDR3 covers 13 residues. Trimming took 6 bases from V and 1 from J, leaving 10 bases between them. This CDR3 is CASSRGGSYEQYF. The CDR3 nucleotides are TGTGCCAGCAGTCGAGGCGGGTCCTACGAGCAGTACTTC.

The V gene is TRBV6-1, the J gene TRBJ2-7, with 8 bases lining up with TRBD1. The germline gives CDR1 MNHNS, CDR2 SASEGT. CDR3 length: 19 residues. Trimming removed 1 base from V and 3 bases from J; junction bases left unmatched: 17. The CDR3 sequence: CASSEEARGQGRGDYEQYF. CDR3 bases: TGTGCCAGCAGTGAAGAAGCCAGAGGACAGGGTCGAGGTGACTACGAGCAGTACTTC.

The CDR3: CASSYFGTSNTEAFF. The CDR3 DNA reads TGTGCCAGCAGTTATTTCGGGACTTCGAACACTGAAGCTTTCTTT. The rearrangement links TRBV6-5 to TRBJ1-1; maybe TRBD1 (5 bases). CDR3 length: 15 residues. Germline V lookup: CDR1 MNHEY, CDR2 SVGAGI. The germline V and J ends were trimmed by 3 bases and 1 base, with 12 bases remaining between them.

The rearrangement uses TRBV11-3 and TRBJ2-3; maybe TRBD1 (6 bases). CDR1 is SGHNT, CDR2 YENEEA, per germline. Trimming stripped 1 base from V and 2 bases from J, with 13 bases between. This CDR3 is built from 16 residues. CDR3 DNA sequence: TGTGCCAGCAGCTTAGGAAGGCAGGGGCACACAGATACGCAGTATTTT. Amino acid sequence: CASSLGRQGHTDTQYF.

V and J are TRBV10-3 and TRBJ1-3; D remains unclear. Germline V gene lookup returns CDR1 ENHRY and CDR2 SYGVKD. V was clipped by 6 bases and J by 3 bases, with 15 bases between them. The CDR3 extends over 15 amino acids. DNA for the CDR3: TGTGCCATCAGCTCCCGAAATAACATTGGAAACACCATATATTTT. It translates to CAISSRNNIGNTIYF.

This rearrangement joins TRBV4-3 to TRBJ1-2; 9 bases are shared with TRBD1. This CDR3 region has 15 residues. With 3 bases clipped from V and 4 bases from J, the junction kept 6 bases outside the gene matches. Germline CDR1 and CDR2: LGHNA and YSLEER. CDR3: CASSHKGTGSYGYTF. The CDR3 DNA sequence: TGCGCCAGCAGCCACAAGGGGACAGGGTCCTATGGCTACACCTTC.